This T cell receptor (beta chain) was recovered during a study of blood T cell repertoires in COVID-19. Overall study: The United States, Italy and Spain supplied acute and convalescent COVID-19 samples. PBMCs, B-cell-depleted T cells, or T cells provided the cDNA or gDNA that made up the material.

The table lists this clone with a count of one. V lost 2 bases to trimming and J lost 6 bases; unmatched junction nucleotides: 5. CDR3 length: 15 amino acids. Germline V gives CDR1 SGHDT, CDR2 YYEEEE. In the authors' methods: Amplified reference gene primers provided the basis for estimating nucleated cell counts. Assay used: immunoSEQ multiplex PCR; TCRdb lists only in-frame clones, some missing. V and J calls plus clone size are reproduced from that table; the DNA served to infer D and trimming. The sample holds some 200,000 clones, roughly nine tenths seen once. Specimen: peripheral blood. The receptor comes from a woman aged 50 to 65 with acute or convalescent COVID-19. This rearrangement joins TRBV5-6 to TRBJ2-1, with 10 bases aligning to TRBD1. In DNA form, the CDR3 reads TGTGCCAGCAGCTTACCGGGACAGGGGATCAATGAGCAGTTCTTC. Its translation: CASSLPGQGINEQFF.